Listed here are 3 T cell receptor beta chains from one sample, sequenced in a study of shared clonotypes between healthy human individuals. Naive CD8 cells lacked CD45RO and underwent positive selection for CCR7, leaving out terminally differentiated effector memory CD45RA+ cells. The repertoire was sequenced with immunoSEQ multiplex PCR; TCRdb's copy has only in-frame clones and lacks some. The sample includes roughly 2.1 million clones, about 93% of them seen just once. The source material was naive CD8+ T cells from PBMCs. The receptors come from a man between 18 and 29 years old in good health. Some clones in this sample may be carry-over from other donors' samples.

The chain couples TRBV19 to TRBJ2-3; TRBD1 matches at 9 bases. The CDR3 has 15 amino acids. Losses at the gene ends were 5 bases for V and 3 bases for J; bases not matched to a gene: 6. Germline CDR1 reads LNHDA; CDR2 reads SQIVND (reference sequence). CDR3 sequence: CASSETGGRTDTQYF. The CDR3, as DNA: TGTGCCAGTAGTGAGACAGGGGGGAGGACAGATACGCAGTATTTT.

The chain couples TRBV7-2 to TRBJ2-7, with 7 bases identical to TRBD1. The CDR3 length is 17 residues. Germline assignment: CDR1 SGHTA and CDR2 FQGNSA. Trimming cost V 5 bases and J 3 bases; bases outside gene matches: 16. The DNA for the CDR3 is TGTGCCAGCAGCGGGGAGCACCGGACAGGTCCCTACTACGAGCAGTACTTC. Its translation: CASSGEHRTGPYYEQYF.

The genes are TRBV9 and TRBJ2-1; 9 bases align to TRBD2. The CDR3 spans 18 residues. Germline V CDR1 and CDR2: SGDLS, YYNGEE. After removal of 1 base from V and 2 bases from J, the junction contained 10 bases not matched to a gene. In DNA form, the CDR3 reads TGTGCCAGCAGCGTAAGGCCGACTAGCGGAAAAACCTACAATGAGCAGTTCTTC. Encoded protein: CASSVRPTSGKTYNEQFF.